The sequence of this TCR beta chain was determined in a study of Ad26.COV2.S vaccination and SARS-CoV-2 variants. The wider study: Donor participated within the Ad26.COV2.S arm of the COV1001 trial.

Sequencing used immunoSEQ multiplex PCR; TCRdb keeps in-frame clones, though not all of them. The sample carries approximately 460,000 clones, 80% to 90% recorded once. Concerning this clone itself: Its antigen is unknown.

The CDR3 is made up of 15 amino acids. V was pared by 4 bases and J by 6 bases, with 9 bases of the junction left unmatched. CDR1 is KGHDR, CDR2 SFDVKD, per germline. The study, taken as a whole, reports: Vaccine recipients had higher spike-specific TCR breadth than placebo recipients.

Treatment of the sample: approximately 18 received Ad26.COV2.S at low or high dose, single or two shots; 5 received placebo; per-sample allocation not given. Sampling was done on day 63 after the first vaccine or placebo injection. V and J are TRBV24-1 and TRBJ1-2; 8 bases align to TRBD1. The specimen comprised peripheral blood, sampled in a trial of Ad26.COV2.S vaccine versus placebo. The origin of this receptor is a person between 18 and 65 years old who received the Ad26.COV2.S COVID-19 vaccine or a placebo. The CDR3 nucleotides read TGTGCCACCAGTGAGGGAAGCGACAGGGGACATGGCTACACCTTC. It encodes CATSEGSDRGHGYTF.